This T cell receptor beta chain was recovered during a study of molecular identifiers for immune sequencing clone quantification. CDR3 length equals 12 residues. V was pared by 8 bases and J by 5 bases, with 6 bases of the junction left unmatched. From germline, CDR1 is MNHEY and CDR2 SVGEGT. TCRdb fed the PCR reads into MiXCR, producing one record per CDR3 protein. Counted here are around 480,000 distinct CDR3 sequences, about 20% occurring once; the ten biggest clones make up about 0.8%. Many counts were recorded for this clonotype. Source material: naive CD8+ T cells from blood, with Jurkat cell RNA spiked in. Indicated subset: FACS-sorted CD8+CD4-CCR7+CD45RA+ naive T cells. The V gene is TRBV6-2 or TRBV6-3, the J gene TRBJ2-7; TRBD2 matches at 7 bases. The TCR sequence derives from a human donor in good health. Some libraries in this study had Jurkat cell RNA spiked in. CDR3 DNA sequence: TGTGCCAGCTGGGCGACTAGCCACGAGCAGTACTTC. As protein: CASWATSHEQYF.